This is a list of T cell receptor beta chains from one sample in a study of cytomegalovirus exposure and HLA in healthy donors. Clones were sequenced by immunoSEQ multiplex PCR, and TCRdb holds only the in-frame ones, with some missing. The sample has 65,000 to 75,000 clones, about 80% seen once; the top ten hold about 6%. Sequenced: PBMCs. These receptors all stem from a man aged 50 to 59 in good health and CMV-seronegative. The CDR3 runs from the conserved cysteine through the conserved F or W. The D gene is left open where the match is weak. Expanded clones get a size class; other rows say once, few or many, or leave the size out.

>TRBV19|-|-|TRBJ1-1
CASRKEGVNTEAFF
TGTGCCAGTAGGAAAGAAGGGGTGAACACTGAAGCTTTCTTT
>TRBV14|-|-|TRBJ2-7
CASSQAGAGYEQYF
TGTGCCAGCAGCCAAGCGGGTGCGGGTTACGAGCAGTACTTC
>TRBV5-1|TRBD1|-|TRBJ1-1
CASSPGQGVWHTEAFF
TGCGCCAGCAGCCCGGGACAGGGGGTATGGCACACTGAAGCTTTCTTT
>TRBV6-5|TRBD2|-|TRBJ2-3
CASKWSGRHTQYF
TGTGCCAGCAAATGGAGCGGGAGGCATACGCAGTATTTT
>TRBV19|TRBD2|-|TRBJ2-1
CASKTSGRYNEQFF
TGTGCCAGTAAAACTAGCGGGAGGTACAATGAGCAGTTCTTC
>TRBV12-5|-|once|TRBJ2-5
CASGGSRGETQYF
TGTGCTAGTGGGGGTAGCCGAGGAGAGACCCAGTACTTC
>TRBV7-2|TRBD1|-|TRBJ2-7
CASSTETGGYEQYF
TGTGCCAGCAGCACGGAGACAGGGGGTTACGAGCAGTACTTC
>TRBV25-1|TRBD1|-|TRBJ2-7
CASSDPRDRGSYEQYF
TGTGCCAGCAGTGATCCCCGGGACAGGGGGTCCTACGAGCAGTACTTC
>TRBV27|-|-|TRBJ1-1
CASSVTPAALMNTEAFF
TGTGCCAGCAGCGTCACCCCGGCGGCGTTAATGAACACTGAAGCTTTCTTT
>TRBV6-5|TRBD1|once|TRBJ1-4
CASSQIGTGNEKLFF
TGTGCCAGCAGTCAAATTGGGACAGGGAACGAAAAACTGTTTTTT
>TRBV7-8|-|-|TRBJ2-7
CASSLGRNSYEQYF
TGTGCCAGCAGCTTAGGGCGGAACTCCTACGAGCAGTACTTC
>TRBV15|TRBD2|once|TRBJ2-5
CAIGTSGGRPRGETQYF
TGTGCCATCGGGACTAGCGGGGGCCGTCCAAGAGGGGAGACCCAGTACTTC
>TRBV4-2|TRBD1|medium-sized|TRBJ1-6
CASSPGPTGEGSPLHF
TGTGCCAGCAGCCCTGGACCCACAGGGGAAGGATCACCCCTCCACTTT
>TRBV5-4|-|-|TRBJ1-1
CASSPRPWIPGEAFF
TGTGCCAGCAGCCCACGGCCTTGGATCCCGGGGGAAGCTTTCTTT
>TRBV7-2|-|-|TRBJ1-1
CASSLQHMNTEAFF
TGTGCCAGCAGCTTGCAACATATGAACACTGAAGCTTTCTTT
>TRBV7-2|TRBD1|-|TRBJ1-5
CASTTGQLNQPQHF
TGTGCCAGCACCACGGGACAGCTCAATCAGCCCCAGCATTTT